A single sample is the source of the 3 T cell receptor beta chains below, sequenced in a study of blood T cell repertoires in COVID-19. Data came from immunoSEQ multiplex PCR; TCRdb stores just in-frame clones and leaves some out. The table includes under 150,000 clones, around 89% detected once. The specimen was peripheral blood. The receptors were gathered from a human donor in a cohort sampled during active COVID-19.

This clone occurred a few times. The chain uses TRBV18 and TRBJ2-4, with 8 bases fitting TRBD2. The CDR3 contains 14 residues. CDR1 and CDR2 from the germline V gene are KGHSH and LQKENI. Trimming at V came to 5 bases and at J to 3 bases, leaving 3 bases not matched to a gene. CDR3 residues: CASSGSGGKNIQYF. CDR3 coding DNA: TGTGCCAGCTCAGGGAGCGGGGGCAAAAACATTCAGTACTTC.

J is TRBJ2-7 and V is TRBV30; a possible D gene is TRBD1 (6 bases). The CDR3 spans 12 residues. Trimming left V 3 bases short and J 3 bases short, with 9 bases between. Germline loops: CDR1 GTSNPN, CDR2 SVGIG (reference sequence). The CDR3, as DNA: TGTGCCTGGAGCCCGACAGGCTACGAGCAGTACTTC. Residues: CAWSPTGYEQYF.

The V call is TRBV19, the J call TRBJ2-5, with 9 nucleotides matching TRBD1. CDR3 size: 14 residues. CDR1 LNHDA and CDR2 SQIVND come from the germline V gene (reference sequence). J lost 5 bases, V lost 4 bases, and 5 bases had no gene match. CDR3: CASSSTGGAETQYF. CDR3 sequence (DNA): TGTGCCAGTAGTAGCACAGGGGGCGCGGAGACCCAGTACTTC.